The clone carrying this T cell receptor (beta chain) was seen a few times. The antigen remains unidentified. These data are taken from a study of T cell repertoires in cytomegalovirus infection. Study-level information: Selection of CMV epitopes for the study included recently identified HLA-C-restricted and well-studied HLA-B-restricted ones.

CDR3 size: 17 residues. The J segment lost 6 bases and the V segment lost 3 bases, leaving 14 bases of the junction unmatched. Using its own MiXCR run on the reads, TCRdb lists one record per CDR3 protein. Of approximately 600,000 distinct CDR3 sequences in the sample, 40% were seen once. General observations from the study: People with CMV and the relevant HLA were identified by cumulative public TCR beta family frequency.

Material: cultured PBMCs, obtained from culture after CMV antigen stimulation. This clonotype originated in a human donor in good health (CMV status not recorded). Some clones in this sample may be carry-over from other donors' samples. The chain has TRBV12-3 or TRBV12-4 and TRBJ2-3; 8 nucleotides agree with TRBD1. The CDR3 spells CASSFSRGPRSGDTQYF. The CDR3 DNA is TGTGCCAGCAGTTTCAGCAGGGGGCCGAGGTCTGGGGATACGCAGTATTTT.